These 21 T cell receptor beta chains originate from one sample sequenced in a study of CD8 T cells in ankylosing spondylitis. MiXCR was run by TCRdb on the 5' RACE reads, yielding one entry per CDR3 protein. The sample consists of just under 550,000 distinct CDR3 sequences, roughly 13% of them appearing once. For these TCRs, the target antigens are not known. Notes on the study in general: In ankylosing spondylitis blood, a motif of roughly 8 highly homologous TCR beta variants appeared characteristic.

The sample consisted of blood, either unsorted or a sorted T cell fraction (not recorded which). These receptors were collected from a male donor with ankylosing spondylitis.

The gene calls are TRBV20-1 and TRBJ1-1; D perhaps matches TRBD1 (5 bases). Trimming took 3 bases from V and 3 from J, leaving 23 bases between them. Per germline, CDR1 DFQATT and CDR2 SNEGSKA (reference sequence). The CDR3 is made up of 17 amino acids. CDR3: CSASPMGTTPGDTEAFF. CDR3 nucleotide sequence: TGCAGTGCTAGCCCGATGGGGACTACGCCTGGGGACACTGAAGCTTTCTTT.

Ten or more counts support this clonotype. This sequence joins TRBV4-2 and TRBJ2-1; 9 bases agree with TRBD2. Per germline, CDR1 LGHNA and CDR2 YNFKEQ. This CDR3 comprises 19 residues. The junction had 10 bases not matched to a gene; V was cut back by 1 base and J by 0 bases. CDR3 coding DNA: TGTGCCAGCAGCCAAGGACTAGCGGCAAAAGTGGTCTCCTACAATGAGCAGTTCTTC. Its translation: CASSQGLAAKVVSYNEQFF.

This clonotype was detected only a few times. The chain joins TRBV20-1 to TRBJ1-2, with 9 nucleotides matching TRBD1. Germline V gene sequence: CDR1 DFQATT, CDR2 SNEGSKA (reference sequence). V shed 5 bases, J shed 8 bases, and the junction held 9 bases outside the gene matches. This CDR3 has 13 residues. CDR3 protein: CSAQARDRDGYTF. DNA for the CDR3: TGCAGTGCTCAAGCCCGGGACAGGGACGGCTACACCTTC.

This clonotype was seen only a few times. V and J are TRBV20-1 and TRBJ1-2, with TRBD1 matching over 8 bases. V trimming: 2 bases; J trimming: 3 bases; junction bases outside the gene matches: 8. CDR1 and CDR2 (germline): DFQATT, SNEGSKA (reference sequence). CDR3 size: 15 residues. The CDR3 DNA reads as TGCAGTGCTAGAAAGGGACAGGTCGGATACTATGGCTACACCTTC. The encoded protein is CSARKGQVGYYGYTF.

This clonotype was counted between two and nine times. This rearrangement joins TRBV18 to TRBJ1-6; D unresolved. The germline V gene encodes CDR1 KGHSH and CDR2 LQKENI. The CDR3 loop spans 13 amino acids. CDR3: CAGSWGVNSPLHF. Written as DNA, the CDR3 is TGTGCGGGCTCCTGGGGAGTTAATTCACCCCTCCACTTT.

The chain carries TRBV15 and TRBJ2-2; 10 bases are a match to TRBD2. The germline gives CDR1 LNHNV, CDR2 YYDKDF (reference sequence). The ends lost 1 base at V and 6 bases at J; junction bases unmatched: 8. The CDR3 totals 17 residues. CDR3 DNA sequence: TGTGCCACCAGCAGAGCAATGGCTAGCGGGAGTGCCGGGGAGCTGTTTTTT. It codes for CATSRAMASGSAGELFF.

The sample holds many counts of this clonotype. CDR3 sequence (DNA): TGCAGCGTTGGGGACAGGGTGACTGAAGCTTTCTTT. Residues: CSVGDRVTEAFF. The J gene is TRBJ1-1, the V gene TRBV29-1, with 9 bases that match TRBD1. There are 12 residues in the CDR3. Looked up from germline, CDR1 is SQVTM and CDR2 is ANQGSEA. Trimming took 4 bases from V and 5 from J; bases not matched to a gene: 2. Using reference TRBV29-1 and TRBJ1-1 for the parts outside the CDR3, the full variable domain is SAVISQKPSRDICQRGTSLTIQCQVDSQVTMMFWYRQQPGQSLTLIATANQGSEATYESGFVIDKFPISRPNLTFSTLTVSNMSPEDSSIYLCSVGDRVTEAFFGQGTRLTVV.

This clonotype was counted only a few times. CDR3 sequence (DNA): TGTGCCAGCACCCTGACAGCGAACACTGAAGCTTTCTTT. Translation gives CASTLTANTEAFF. The chain joins TRBV5-8 to TRBJ1-1; D is possibly TRBD1 (5 bases). This CDR3 has 13 residues. Germline V gives CDR1 SGHTS, CDR2 YDEGEE. The V end was cut by 6 bases, the J end by 1 base, with 10 bases between.

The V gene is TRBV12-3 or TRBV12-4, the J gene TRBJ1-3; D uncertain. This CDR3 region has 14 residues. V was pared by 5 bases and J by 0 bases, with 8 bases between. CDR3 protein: CASSPRSSGNTIYF. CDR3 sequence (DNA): TGTGCCAGCAGTCCCCGGAGCTCTGGAAACACCATATATTTT.

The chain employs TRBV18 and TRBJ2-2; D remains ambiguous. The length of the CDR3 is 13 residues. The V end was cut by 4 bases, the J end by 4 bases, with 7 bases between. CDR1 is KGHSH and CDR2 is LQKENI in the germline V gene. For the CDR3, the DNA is TGTGCCAGCTCACAAACACCCACCGGGGAGCTGTTTTTT. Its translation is CASSQTPTGELFF.

The CDR3 sequence is CASSQGAGGPPDTQYF. CDR3 bases: TGTGCCAGCAGCCAAGGCGCGGGAGGGCCACCAGATACGCAGTATTTT. The chain recombines TRBV3-1 with TRBJ2-3; 9 bases fit TRBD2. This CDR3 comprises 16 residues. The V gene end was trimmed by 1 base and the J gene end by 4 bases; junction bases not matched to a gene: 6. The germline CDR1 and CDR2 sequences are LGHDT and YNNKEL (reference sequence).

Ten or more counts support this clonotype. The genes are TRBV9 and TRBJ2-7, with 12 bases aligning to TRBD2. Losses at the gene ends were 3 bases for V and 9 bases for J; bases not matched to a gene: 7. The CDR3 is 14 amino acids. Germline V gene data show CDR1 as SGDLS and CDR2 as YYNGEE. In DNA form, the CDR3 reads TGTGCCAGCAGCGGGGGACTAGCGGGCAATGTGCAGTACTTC. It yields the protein CASSGGLAGNVQYF. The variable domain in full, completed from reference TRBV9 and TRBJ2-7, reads DSGVTQTPKHLITATGQRVTLRCSPRSGDLSVYWYQQSLDQGLQFLIQYYNGEERAKGNILERFSAQQFPDLHSELNLSSLELGDSALYFCASSGGLAGNVQYFGPGTRLTVT.

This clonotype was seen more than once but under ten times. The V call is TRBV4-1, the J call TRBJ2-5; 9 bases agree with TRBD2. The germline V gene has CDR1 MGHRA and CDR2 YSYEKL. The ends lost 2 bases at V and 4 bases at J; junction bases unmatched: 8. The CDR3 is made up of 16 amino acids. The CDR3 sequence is CASSQTTAGGRETQYF. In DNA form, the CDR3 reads TGCGCCAGCAGCCAAACCACGGCGGGAGGGAGAGAGACCCAGTACTTC.

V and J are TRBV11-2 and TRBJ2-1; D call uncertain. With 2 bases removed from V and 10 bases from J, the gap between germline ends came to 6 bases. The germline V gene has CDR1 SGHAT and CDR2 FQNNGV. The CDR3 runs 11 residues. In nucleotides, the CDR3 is TGTGCCAGCAGCTTATCGCCCGAGCAGTTCTTC. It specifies CASSLSPEQFF.

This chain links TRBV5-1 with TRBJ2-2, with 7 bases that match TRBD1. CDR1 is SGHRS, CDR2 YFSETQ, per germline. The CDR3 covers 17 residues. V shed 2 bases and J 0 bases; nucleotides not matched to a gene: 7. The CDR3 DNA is TGCGCCAGCAGCTTCGAAATCGGGACAGCGAACACCGGGGAGCTGTTTTTT. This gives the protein CASSFEIGTANTGELFF.

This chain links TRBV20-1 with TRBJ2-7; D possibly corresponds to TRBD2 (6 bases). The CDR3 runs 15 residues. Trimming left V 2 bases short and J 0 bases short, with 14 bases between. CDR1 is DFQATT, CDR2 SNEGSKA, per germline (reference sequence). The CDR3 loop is CSARSSGTYSYEQYF. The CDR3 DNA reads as TGCAGTGCTAGATCCTCCGGGACTTACTCCTACGAGCAGTACTTC.

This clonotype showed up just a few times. Here the CDR3 reads CASSPFVTGELFF. The CDR3, as DNA: TGTGCCAGCTCACCATTTGTCACCGGGGAGCTGTTTTTT. The gene calls are TRBV18 and TRBJ2-2; D is undetermined. The CDR3 is 13 amino acids. The V and J ends lost 2 bases and 4 bases respectively, with 5 bases between them. Germline V gives CDR1 KGHSH, CDR2 LQKENI.

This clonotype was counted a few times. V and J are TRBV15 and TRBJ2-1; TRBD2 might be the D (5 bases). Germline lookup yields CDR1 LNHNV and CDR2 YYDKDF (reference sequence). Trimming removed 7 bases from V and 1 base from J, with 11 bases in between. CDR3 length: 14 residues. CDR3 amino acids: CATKGGQSYNEQFF. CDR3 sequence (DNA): TGTGCCACCAAGGGCGGGCAGTCCTACAATGAGCAGTTCTTC.

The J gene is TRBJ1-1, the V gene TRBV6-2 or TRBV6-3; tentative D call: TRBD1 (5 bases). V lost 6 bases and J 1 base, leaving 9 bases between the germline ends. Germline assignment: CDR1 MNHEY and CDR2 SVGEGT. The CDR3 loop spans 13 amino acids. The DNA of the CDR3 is TGTGCCAGCAGAGGGACTCAGAACACTGAAGCTTTCTTT. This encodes CASRGTQNTEAFF.

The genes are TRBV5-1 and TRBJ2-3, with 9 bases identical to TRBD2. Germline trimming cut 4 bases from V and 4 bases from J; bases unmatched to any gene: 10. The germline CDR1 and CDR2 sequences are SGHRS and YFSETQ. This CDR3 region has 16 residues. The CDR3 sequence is CASSPAASGNSDTQYF. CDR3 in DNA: TGCGCCAGCAGCCCTGCGGCTAGCGGGAATTCAGATACGCAGTATTTT.

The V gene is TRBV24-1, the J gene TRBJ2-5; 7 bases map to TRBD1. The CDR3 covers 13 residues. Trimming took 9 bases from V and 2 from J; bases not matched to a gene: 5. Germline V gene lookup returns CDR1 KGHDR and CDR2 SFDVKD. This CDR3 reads CATQTGTQETQYF. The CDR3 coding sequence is TGTGCCACCCAGACAGGGACGCAAGAGACCCAGTACTTC.